This TCR beta chain is from a study of T cells in Graves' hyperthyroidism and ophthalmopathy. General study findings and limits: Ophthalmopathy and stable hyperthyroidism were told apart by a 13 V-J model.

Hyperthyroidism was newly diagnosed in patients aged 18 to 65 (duration under 2 months). A patient was excluded if there was uncontrolled infection, other autoimmune disease, pregnancy or lactation. Note on this clonotype: No antigen is known for it.

The V and J ends lost 7 bases and 5 bases respectively, with 21 bases between them. The CDR3 spans 15 residues. TCR beta CDR3 region amplification was performed from RNA transcripts. In the first-round RT-PCR of the TCR CDR3, the HTBI primer set was used. TCRdb re-derived calls from the multiplex PCR reads in MiXCR, one entry per CDR3 protein. The sample lists hundreds of thousands of distinct CDR3 sequences; 15% to 19% were seen once. This chain uses TRBV12-3 or TRBV12-4 with TRBJ2-7; D is perhaps TRBD1 (5 bases). The sequenced sample was blood. The TCR comes from a woman between 18 and 30 years old with Graves' hyperthyroidism that later progressed to Graves' ophthalmopathy. The CDR3 sequence: CASTPTGAGSDEQYF. Here the CDR3 DNA reads TGTGCCAGCACCCCTACTGGGGCAGGGTCGGACGAGCAGTACTTC.